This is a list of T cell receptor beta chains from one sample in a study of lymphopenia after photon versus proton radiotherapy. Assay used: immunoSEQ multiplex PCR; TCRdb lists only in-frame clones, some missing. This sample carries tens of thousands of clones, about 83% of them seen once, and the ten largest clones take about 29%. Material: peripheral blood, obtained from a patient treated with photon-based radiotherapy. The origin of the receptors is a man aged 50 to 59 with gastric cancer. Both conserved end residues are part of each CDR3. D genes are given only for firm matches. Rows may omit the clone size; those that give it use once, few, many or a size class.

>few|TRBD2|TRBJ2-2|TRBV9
TGTGCCAGCAGCGGAGGACTAGCTCAGGGCACCGGGGAGCTGTTTTTT
CASSGGLAQGTGELFF
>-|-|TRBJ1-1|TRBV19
TGTGCCAGTAGTATGACGGTCGAGGGATTTGAAGCTTTCTTT
CASSMTVEGFEAFF
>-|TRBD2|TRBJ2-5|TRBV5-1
TGCGCCAGCAGCTTAACCGGGGTAGCGGGAGGTGGAGAGACCCAGTACTTC
CASSLTGVAGGGETQYF
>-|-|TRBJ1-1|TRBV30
TGTGCCTGGAGCGCACAGGGTGAGGCTTTCTTT
CAWSAQGEAFF
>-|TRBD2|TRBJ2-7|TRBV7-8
TGTGCCAGCAGCTTAGCGCGACTAGCGGTCCCCTACGAGCAGTACTTC
CASSLARLAVPYEQYF
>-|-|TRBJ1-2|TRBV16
TGTGCCAGCAGCCGGGGCGGGACGGGCGTTACCTATGGCTACACCTTC
CASSRGGTGVTYGYTF
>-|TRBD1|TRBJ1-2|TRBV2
TGTGCCAGCAGGCGGACAGGGGATGGCTACACCTTC
CASRRTGDGYTF
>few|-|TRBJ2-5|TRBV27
TGTGCCAGCAGTTTACGAGGAGGGGGGGGAGAGACCCAGTACTTC
CASSLRGGGGETQYF
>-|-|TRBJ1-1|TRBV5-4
TGTGCCAGCAGCTTGAGGGTCACCACTGAAGCTTTCTTT
CASSLRVTTEAFF
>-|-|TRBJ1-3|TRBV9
TGTGCCAGCAGCTCTGGAAACACCATATATTTT
CASSSGNTIYF
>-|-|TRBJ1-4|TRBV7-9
TGTGCCAGCAGCCCCAGGAGACCTTTCGGTAATGAAAAACTGTTTTTT
CASSPRRPFGNEKLFF
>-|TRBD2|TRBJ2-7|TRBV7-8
TGTGCCAGCAGTCCCACCGGACTAGCAACCGAGCAGTACTTC
CASSPTGLATEQYF
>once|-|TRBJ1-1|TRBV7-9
TGTGCCAGCAGCTCCCCGGGGGGACCGGCTTTCTTT
CASSSPGGPAFF
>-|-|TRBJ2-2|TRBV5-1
TGCGCCAGCAGGGAACAGTACACCGGGGAGCTGTTTTTT
CASREQYTGELFF
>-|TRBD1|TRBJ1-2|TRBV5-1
TGCGCCAGCAGCTCCCGGAGACAGGGTTTGACTTATGGCTACACCTTC
CASSSRRQGLTYGYTF
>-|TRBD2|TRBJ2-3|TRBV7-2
TGTGCCAGCAGCTTGAATGGGCGGGAGACAGATACGCAGTATTTT
CASSLNGRETDTQYF
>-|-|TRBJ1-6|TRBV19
TGTGCCAGTAGTATGGTGAATTCACCCCTCCACTTT
CASSMVNSPLHF
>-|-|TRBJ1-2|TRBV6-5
TGTGCCAGCTGGAGGGCAGGACTCCGCTACACCTTC
CASWRAGLRYTF
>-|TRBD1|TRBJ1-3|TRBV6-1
TGTGCCAGCAGAAAAACAGGGGCGGAAAACACCATATATTTT
CASRKTGAENTIYF
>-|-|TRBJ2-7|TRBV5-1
TGCGCCAGCAGGCTCCTGGACAGTTACGAGCAGTACTTC
CASRLLDSYEQYF
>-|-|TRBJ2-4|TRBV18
TGTGCCAGCTCACCAATGGCCGCCAGAGTTCTAGCCAAAAACATTCAGTACTTC
CASSPMAARVLAKNIQYF
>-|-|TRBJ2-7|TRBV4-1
TGCGCCAGCAGCGGTGGACTAGGGGGCTACGAGCAGTACTTC
CASSGGLGGYEQYF
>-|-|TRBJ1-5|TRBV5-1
TGCGCCAGCAGCTTGGGGGGGGCGGTGGGACAGCCCCAGCATTTT
CASSLGGAVGQPQHF
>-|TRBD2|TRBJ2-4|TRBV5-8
TGTGCCAGCAGCCCTGGGACTAGCGGGATAGCCAAAAACATTCAGTACTTC
CASSPGTSGIAKNIQYF
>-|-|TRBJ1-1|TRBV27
TGTGCCAGCAGTTTATTTTGGACAGATAAGGCTTTCTTT
CASSLFWTDKAFF
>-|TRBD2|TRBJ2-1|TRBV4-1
TGCGCCAGCAGCCAAGGGACTAGCGGGAGTTGGCGTGAGCAGTTCTTC
CASSQGTSGSWREQFF
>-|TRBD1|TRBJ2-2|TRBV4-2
TGTGCCAGCAGCCAAGATCTTACAGGGGCCTCCGGGGAGCTGTTTTTT
CASSQDLTGASGELFF